The 2 T cell receptor beta chains below come from one sample, sequenced in a study of cytomegalovirus exposure and HLA in healthy donors (dated by TCRdb to the late 2010s). Library creation used the immunoSEQ multiplex PCR assay. The multiplex PCR relied on a mix of 60 forward primers for TCR Vbeta segments and 13 reverse primers for TCR Jbeta segments. As stored in TCRdb, this immuneACCESS dataset retains in-frame rearrangements with V and J assigned. A fraction of the clones does not appear; measured against another copy, unresolved V genes explain less than half of the discrepancy, and the remainder lacks a known reason. The sample has 95,000 to 150,000 clones on record, roughly three fifths of them singletons. 1.5% of the sample goes to the ten largest clones. What was sequenced was PBMCs. All receptors derive from a man aged 18 to 35 in good health and CMV-seronegative.

The chain is built from TRBV27 and TRBJ1-2; TRBD1 might be the D (5 bases). The germline CDR1 and CDR2 sequences are MNHEY and SMNVEV (reference sequence). This CDR3 contains 11 residues. The ends were cut back, 5 bases at V and 7 bases at J, with 8 bases in the middle. In DNA form, the CDR3 reads TGTGCCAGCAGTATGGGGCGTGGCTACACCTTC. Translating it yields CASSMGRGYTF.

The J gene is TRBJ2-2, the V gene TRBV5-5, with TRBD2 identical over 8 bases. The CDR3 loop spans 12 amino acids. The germline V gene has CDR1 SGHKS and CDR2 YYEKEE (reference sequence). The J segment lost 11 bases and the V segment lost 2 bases, leaving 2 bases of the junction unmatched. DNA of the CDR3: TGTGCCAGCAGCTTCGGACTAGCTGAGCTGTTTTTT. This translates into CASSFGLAELFF.